This TCR beta chain was sequenced in a study of shared clonotypes between healthy human individuals. Study details: Donor ages ranged 18 to 49 years: a couple of women, a few men.

Profiling relied on immunoSEQ multiplex PCR, and the TCRdb table lists in-frame clones only, not all of them. The sample shows around 2.5 million clones, 80% to 95% of them seen only once. Findings and limits, study-wide: Across subsets, estimated richness was generally greater for naive than for memory populations.

This CDR3 contains 14 residues. Germline CDR1 is MDHEN and CDR2 is SYDVKM. J was trimmed by 6 bases and V by 5 bases; bases with no gene match: 7. About this clone: Its antigen is still unknown.

The clonotype was recovered from a man between 18 and 35 years old in good health. Some clones in this sample may be carry-over from other donors' samples. Sequencing was done on a sample of naive CD4+ T cells from PBMCs. Subset given: CD45RA+ positively selected. The genes are TRBV28 and TRBJ2-3; TRBD2 matches 8 bases. The CDR3 nucleotides read TGTGCCAGCAGTCTCACGGGACTAGTGGATACGCAGTATTTT. Residues: CASSLTGLVDTQYF. Drawing the rest from reference TRBV28 and TRBJ2-3, the complete variable domain is DVKVTQSSRYLVKRTGEKVFLECVQDMDHENMFWYRQDPGLGLRLIYFSYDVKMKEKGDIPEGYSVSREKKERFSLILESASTNQTSMYLCASSLTGLVDTQYFGPGTRLTVL.